This TCR beta chain emerged from a study of cytomegalovirus exposure and HLA in healthy donors. About the research overall: From HLA-typed donors, an early data release held about 85 million unique TCRs.

The PCR contained 60 Vbeta and 13 Jbeta primers. The data were produced by immunoSEQ multiplex PCR, yet TCRdb's version contains in-frame clones alone and is incomplete. The sample yields approximately 140,000 clones, about three quarters seen once. Turning to this clone: Its target is unknown.

Despite likely unrecorded immune exposures, the donors were nominally healthy at the time of sampling. Whole-study results and caveats: Prior analysis indicated that the majority of TCR beta V segments exhibited productivity approximately 87% or approximately 30% of the time.

The origin of this receptor is a woman between 35 and 50 years old in good health and CMV-seronegative. Sequenced material: PBMCs.

CDR3 sequence reads: CSVEELVSTNNEQFF. In DNA, the CDR3 is TGCAGCGTTGAAGAGCTAGTGAGCACCAACAATGAGCAGTTCTTC. This chain uses TRBV29-1 with TRBJ2-1, with unresolved D. The CDR3 loop spans 15 amino acids. Germline CDR1 is SQVTM and CDR2 is ANQGSEA. The germline V and J ends were trimmed by 0 bases and 5 bases, with 14 bases remaining between them.